These 27 T cell receptor beta chains were all obtained from the same sample, sequenced in a study of CD8+ T cells in alopecia areata. Treatment in this sample: oral pan-JAK inhibitor, 5-10 mg twice daily. RNA was isolated and reverse transcribed to cDNA, the sequencing template. TCRdb keeps only in-frame clones here, not all; method: immunoSEQ multiplex PCR. The sample lists 40,000 to 50,000 clones; 55% to 75% were seen once. The sequencing here drew on CD8+ T cells sorted from blood, taken at week 4, from a patient treated with tofacitinib. The receptors come from a human donor with alopecia areata.

The chain links TRBV4-3 to TRBJ1-1; possibly TRBD1 for D (6 bases). In germline, CDR1 is LGHNA, CDR2 YSLEER. The CDR3 totals 14 residues. Trimming pared 4 bases from V and 7 bases from J, leaving 16 bases between. The CDR3 sequence: CASSRQQGPGEAFF. The CDR3 region has the DNA TGCGCCAGCAGCCGACAACAGGGTCCGGGTGAAGCTTTCTTT.

CDR3 loop: CATLGETQYF. For the CDR3, the DNA is TGTGCCACCTTAGGGGAGACCCAGTACTTC. V usage is TRBV7-9 and J usage is TRBJ2-5; D not certain. The CDR3 is 10 amino acids. The germline CDR1 and CDR2 sequences are SEHNR and FQNEAQ (reference sequence). The V gene lost 10 bases and the J gene lost 5 bases, with 8 bases spanning the gap.

This clone has more than one count but fewer than ten. This chain joins TRBV29-1 and TRBJ1-2; no definite D call. The CDR3 has 13 amino acids. The germline gives CDR1 SQVTM, CDR2 ANQGSEA. Deletions cut 7 bases from V and 3 bases from J, with 15 bases between. The CDR3 reads CSALGQEDYGYTF. In DNA, the CDR3 is TGCAGCGCCCTAGGGCAGGAAGACTATGGCTACACCTTC.

This sequence joins TRBV6-1 and TRBJ1-1, with a possible D match to TRBD1 (6 bases). The CDR3 covers 13 residues. Germline V lookup: CDR1 MNHNS, CDR2 SASEGT. Trimming removed 11 bases at V and 4 bases at J, with 17 bases between. CDR3 sequence (DNA): TGTGCCTCGGGCGGGGGGCTCGGCACTGAAGCTTTCTTT. This gives the protein CASGGGLGTEAFF.

As regards this clone: This likely reflects a read error, since a far larger clone is one base away. This sequence joins TRBV9 and TRBJ2-2; D perhaps matches TRBD1 (6 bases). CDR1 and CDR2 from the germline V gene are SGDLS and YYNGEE. The CDR3 covers 16 residues. The CDR3 is CVSSLRDTPNTGELFF. CDR3 nucleotides: TGTGTCAGCAGCTTAAGGGACACACCGAACACCGGGGAGCTGTTTTTT.

This chain joins TRBV15 and TRBJ1-2; no clear D. CDR1 is LNHNV, CDR2 YYDKDF, per germline (reference sequence). Deletions cut 3 bases from V and 7 bases from J, with 12 bases between. The CDR3 has 13 amino acids. The CDR3 protein is CATSSLEGSGYTF. For the CDR3, the DNA is TGTGCCACCAGCAGCCTCGAGGGAAGTGGCTACACCTTC.

In regard to this clone: This same CDR3 is encoded by further DNA sequences in the sample. The chain has TRBV30 and TRBJ2-7, with D maybe TRBD2 (5 bases). CDR3 length equals 12 residues. Trimming pared 0 bases from V and 3 bases from J, leaving 6 bases between. Germline V CDR1 and CDR2: GTSNPN, SVGIG (reference sequence). The CDR3 DNA follows: TGTGCCTGGAGTGTCGGGGACTACGAGCAGTACTTC. Amino acids: CAWSVGDYEQYF.

This chain uses TRBV7-9 with TRBJ2-5, with D unresolved. Germline lookup yields CDR1 SEHNR and CDR2 FQNEAQ (reference sequence). The CDR3 runs 13 residues. The V and J ends lost 2 bases and 5 bases respectively, with 9 bases between them. The DNA of the CDR3 is TGTGCCAGCAGCTTATCGCAGGAGGAGACCCAGTACTTC. It yields the protein CASSLSQEETQYF.

This chain joins TRBV29-1 and TRBJ1-1, with D unclear. Germline assignment: CDR1 SQVTM and CDR2 ANQGSEA. V was pared by 6 bases and J by 1 base, with 9 bases between. This CDR3 spans 12 amino acids. CDR3 DNA sequence: TGCAGCGTCAAGTCAGGGAACACTGAAGCTTTCTTT. Amino acids: CSVKSGNTEAFF.

This clone was seen a few times. This chain joins TRBV4-3 and TRBJ2-7; D is perhaps TRBD1 (6 bases). Germline assignment: CDR1 LGHNA and CDR2 YSLEER. Between the trimmed V and J ends, which lost 0 bases and 2 bases, there was a span of 11 bases. The CDR3 length is 15 residues. The CDR3 protein is CASSQDLTGTYEQYF. The CDR3 bases are TGCGCCAGCAGCCAAGATTTAACAGGGACCTACGAGCAGTACTTC.

This chain joins TRBV29-1 and TRBJ2-7; D is possibly TRBD2 (6 bases). The V end was cut by 7 bases, the J end by 2 bases, with 18 bases between. This CDR3 spans 14 amino acids. CDR1 is SQVTM and CDR2 is ANQGSEA in the germline V gene. The CDR3: CSAIGGLRAYEQYF. CDR3 DNA: TGCAGCGCAATCGGGGGTCTTCGGGCCTACGAGCAGTACTTC.

The gene calls are TRBV29-1 and TRBJ1-2, with a possible D match to TRBD1 (6 bases). Germline V gene data show CDR1 as SQVTM and CDR2 as ANQGSEA. The CDR3 has 15 residues. The germline V and J ends were trimmed by 5 bases and 2 bases, with 18 bases remaining between them. The CDR3 DNA reads TGCAGCGTTAATGTGGTCGAGACAGGCAACTATGGCTACACCTTC. It specifies CSVNVVETGNYGYTF.

The chain links TRBV14 to TRBJ2-7, with D perhaps matching TRBD1 (5 bases). The CDR3 consists of 14 residues. Deletions cut 3 bases from V and 3 bases from J, with 12 bases between. In germline, CDR1 is SGHDN, CDR2 FVKESK. The CDR3 DNA reads TGTGCCAGCAGCCAGGGGCCCCAGAGCTACGAGCAGTACTTC. Translated: CASSQGPQSYEQYF.

The chain is built from TRBV30 and TRBJ2-7; 9 bases line up with TRBD1. Germline loops: CDR1 GTSNPN, CDR2 SVGIG (reference sequence). The CDR3 has 13 residues. Trimming took 4 bases from V and 5 from J; bases not matched to a gene: 6. In DNA form, the CDR3 reads TGTGCCTGGACCCTGGGACAGGGAGACGAGCAGTACTTC. Protein product: CAWTLGQGDEQYF. The variable domain in full, completed from reference TRBV30 and TRBJ2-7, reads SQTIHQWPATLVQPVGSPLSLECTVEGTSNPNLYWYRQAAGRGLQLLFYSVGIGQISSEVPQNLSASRPQDRQFILSSKKLLLSDSGFYLCAWTLGQGDEQYFGPGTRLTVT.

In this sample, this clone turned up a few times. The V and J genes are TRBV7-3 and TRBJ1-1; D gene unclear. Germline CDR1 reads SGHTA; CDR2 reads FQGTGA. Trimming pared 1 base from V and 0 bases from J, leaving 3 bases between. The CDR3 runs 13 residues. CDR3 protein: CASSLSVNTEAFF. As DNA, the CDR3 is TGTGCCAGCAGCTTAAGCGTGAACACTGAAGCTTTCTTT.

This clone turned up a few times. The J gene is TRBJ2-5, the V gene TRBV27; perhaps D is TRBD1 or TRBD2 (5 bases each). The CDR3 spans 14 residues. Looked up from germline, CDR1 is MNHEY and CDR2 is SMNVEV (reference sequence). V dropped 5 bases and J dropped 3 bases, with 13 bases sitting between them. CDR3 sequence: CASSPRDAKETQYF. As DNA, the CDR3 is TGTGCCAGCAGTCCTAGGGACGCTAAAGAGACCCAGTACTTC.

The V and J genes are TRBV2 and TRBJ2-3; 9 positions agree with TRBD2. V gave up 5 bases and J gave up 0 bases; unmatched junction bases: 3. From germline, CDR1 is SNHLY and CDR2 FYNNEI. The CDR3 totals 15 residues. CDR3: CASSPTSGSTDTQYF. The CDR3 DNA is TGTGCCAGCAGTCCGACTAGCGGAAGCACAGATACGCAGTATTTT.

The genes are TRBV29-1 and TRBJ1-2; no clear D gene. From germline, CDR1 is SQVTM and CDR2 ANQGSEA. The CDR3 extends over 12 amino acids. Trimming removed 0 bases at V and 2 bases at J, with 4 bases between. CDR3 sequence: CSVEDTNYGYTF. The DNA of the CDR3 is TGCAGCGTTGAAGACACAAACTATGGCTACACCTTC. Filled out from reference TRBV29-1 and TRBJ1-2, the complete variable domain reads SAVISQKPSRDICQRGTSLTIQCQVDSQVTMMFWYRQQPGQSLTLIATANQGSEATYESGFVIDKFPISRPNLTFSTLTVSNMSPEDSSIYLCSVEDTNYGYTFGSGTRLTVV.

The chain is built from TRBV27 and TRBJ1-5, with TRBD1 identical over 7 bases. Trimming cost V 6 bases and J 6 bases; bases outside gene matches: 11. The CDR3 spans 15 residues. In germline, CDR1 is MNHEY, CDR2 SMNVEV (reference sequence). CDR3 nucleotides: TGTGCCAGCAGCTATCTCGGGACAGCTAGTCAGCCCCAGCATTTT. Translated: CASSYLGTASQPQHF.

This chain connects TRBV29-1 to TRBJ2-7; D is possibly TRBD2 (5 bases). The CDR3 loop spans 15 amino acids. Germline loops: CDR1 SQVTM, CDR2 ANQGSEA. V was trimmed by 0 bases and J by 0 bases, leaving 12 bases between them. CDR3 residues: CSVEDRLTASYEQYF. The CDR3 DNA sequence: TGCAGCGTTGAAGATCGACTAACCGCCTCCTACGAGCAGTACTTC.

CDR3 residues: CAWRAYGYTF. The CDR3 nucleotides are TGTGCCTGGAGAGCCTATGGCTACACCTTC. The chain has TRBV30 and TRBJ1-2; D remains ambiguous. This CDR3 region has 10 residues. V was pared by 3 bases and J by 4 bases, with 3 bases between. Germline V gene sequence: CDR1 GTSNPN, CDR2 SVGIG (reference sequence).

In its sample, this clone was seen a few times. One end of the junction varies from germline; a read error may be responsible. The chain joins TRBV11-2 to TRBJ2-6, with a possible D match to TRBD2 (5 bases). Germline-derived CDR1 and CDR2 are SGHAT and FQNNGV. The CDR3 extends over 16 amino acids. The CDR3 coding sequence is TGCGCCAGCAGCCAAGATGGGAGCTCTGGGGCCAACGTCCTGACTTTC. Translation: CASSQDGSSGANVLTF.

This chain links TRBV19 with TRBJ2-1; weak D call: TRBD1 (6 bases). Germline CDR1 and CDR2: LNHDA and SQIVND (reference sequence). V lost 1 base to trimming and J lost 9 bases, with 13 bases between them. The CDR3 has 14 residues. The DNA of the CDR3 is TGTGCCAGTAGTATAGTACCAGGGGTGGGTGAGCAGTTCTTC. Translated: CASSIVPGVGEQFF. The whole variable domain, remainder taken from reference TRBV19 and TRBJ2-1, is DGGITQSPKYLFRKEGQNVTLSCEQNLNHDAMYWYRQDPGQGLRLIYYSQIVNDFQKGDIAEGYSVSREKKESFPLTVTSAQKNPTAFYLCASSIVPGVGEQFFGPGTRLTVL.

This chain uses TRBV29-1 with TRBJ2-7, with D possibly being TRBD2 (6 bases). This CDR3 spans 13 amino acids. Trimming left V 3 bases short and J 0 bases short, with 9 bases between. Germline V gene lookup returns CDR1 SQVTM and CDR2 ANQGSEA. The CDR3 spells CSVDGGNSYEQYF. The CDR3 DNA reads TGCAGCGTTGATGGGGGGAACTCCTACGAGCAGTACTTC.

The genes are TRBV25-1 and TRBJ2-1; 9 bases agree with TRBD1. The CDR3 contains 13 residues. Germline lookup yields CDR1 MGHDK and CDR2 SYGVNS. The V gene end was trimmed by 8 bases and the J gene end by 5 bases; junction bases not matched to a gene: 4. DNA of the CDR3: TGTGCCAGCTGGGACAGGGCCGACAATGAGCAGTTCTTC. Its protein is CASWDRADNEQFF. Full variable domain (remainder filled in from reference TRBV25-1 and TRBJ2-1): EADIYQTPRYLVIGTGKKITLECSQTMGHDKMYWYQQDPGMELHLIHYSYGVNSTEKGDLSSESTVSRIRTEHFPLTLESARPSHTSQYLCASWDRADNEQFFGPGTRLTVL.

This clone was observed a handful of times. The chain uses TRBV7-2 and TRBJ2-1, with D possibly called TRBD1 or TRBD2 (7 bases each). Germline lookup yields CDR1 SGHTA and CDR2 FQGNSA. V was pared by 0 bases and J by 10 bases, with 10 bases between. The CDR3 is made up of 13 amino acids. In DNA, the CDR3 is TGTGCCAGCAGCTTAGCCAGGGGGGGGGAGCAGTTCTTC. It yields the protein CASSLARGGEQFF.

In its sample, this clone was seen once. The rearrangement joins TRBV29-1 to TRBJ2-1, with TRBD1 matching over 7 bases. The V segment lost 7 bases and the J segment 7 bases; nucleotides outside the gene matches: 10. Germline CDR1 and CDR2: SQVTM and ANQGSEA. There are 13 residues in the CDR3. The CDR3 DNA follows: TGCAGCGCAAACCGGGACAGCCAAAATGAGCAGTTCTTC. Translating it yields CSANRDSQNEQFF.